The present entry profiles one T cell receptor (beta chain) with its context. No cognate antigen has been identified for it. Per-nucleotide qualities are absent, and no much larger clonotype sits a single base away. The immunoSEQ hsTCRB v3.0 assay was used at survey level resolution to sequence the TRB variable region. The targeted TRB sequencing depth was roughly 40,000-50,000 T-cell genomes per sample. Pooled TRB libraries were sequenced on an Illumina MiSeq with a v3 150-cycle kit. Per the original workflow: Repertoire analysis was performed in R inside a reproducible Nextflow workflow that covered QC, data transformation and analysis. LymphoSeq2, an R package for AIRR-Seq data exploration, was used to implement custom analyses. A few samples that produced fewer than 5000 total TRB sequences were removed, so approximately 190 HIV repertoires were analyzed. Among the 200 or so HIV repertoires that were kept, approximately 61 were collected before ART initiation and more than 120 were collected after ART initiation. Repertoires were downsampled to 5000 TRB nucleotide sequences, and summary statistics were averaged over 100 downsampling iterations. TRB sequences were retained for analysis only if CDR3 regions of at least seven amino acids were present. Two measures captured diversity: a Shannon entropy-derived clonality score and the Gini coefficient. In repertoire networks, the top 5000 CDR3 amino acid sequences were linked whenever an edit distance of one separated two sequences. For TRB CDR3 amino acid sequences, antigen specificity groups and MHC restriction were predicted with GLIPH2. Known CMV, EBV, HIV or tissue antigen associations were flagged by matching CDR3 amino acid sequences against VDJdb and McPAS-TCR. Pre-ART, post-ART and control groups were compared with Wilcoxon signed-rank tests and Holm-Bonferroni correction. TCRdb took this table from immuneACCESS and kept in-frame rearrangements with V and J called. Such tables lack part of the clones; where checked against another copy, unresolved V genes explain under half of the gap, and the rest is unexplained. The DNA gave D and trimming, while V, J and clone size come from that table. A total of approximately 30,000 clones appear in this sample, more than 75% of them only once. Approximately 3.2% of the sample rests with the top ten.

V sheds 2 bases and J sheds 2 bases, leaving 6 bases between their ends. In the germline V gene, CDR1 corresponds to SGHVS and CDR2 to FNYEAQ. Its CDR3 holds 13 amino acids, cysteine through phenylalanine. CDR3 DNA only is kept here, 39 bases in frame from base 1. The sample is drawn from a study of long-term antiretroviral therapy in people with HIV (dated 2022 in TCRdb). As for the study more broadly: The earliest samples were collected about a decade before the 2015 WHO recommendation for immediate ART, when ART was typically delayed until CD4 counts fell. Whether ART initiation and durable HIV suppression were associated with changes in peripheral blood TRB repertoire composition and diversity was tested in a retrospective serial study. A total of 192 cryopreserved PBMC samples came from 25 to 35 adults with confirmed HIV infection and were collected serially over a mean of about six years (range 1-12). Among the approximately 30 participants with HIV, more than ten were female. Test extractions of a monoclonal T-cell line alongside under 35 polyclonal samples showed no cross-contamination during QIAcube processing.

Results and caveats for the whole study, not just this receptor: At every time point, the repertoire was dominated by expanded TRB clones first identified before ART initiation, although this dominance fluctuated and, in many PLHIV, declined after ART. The samples span the years 2004 to 2017, and the ART regimens used at that time may not be as effective as current regimens. Starting ART was linked to a significant rise in TRB diversity, yet even with long-term ART the diversity remained significantly lower than in transplant donor controls. Inferences about post-ART repertoire changes were limited because no data were available on ART adherence, viral resistance or therapy changes. Narrower CDR3 length ranges were observed in HIV repertoires than in controls, and an antigen-experienced repertoire with only a slight naive shift after ART was suggested by the network structure. Because pre-ART samples had limited cell numbers, unsorted PBMC were profiled rather than sorted CD4+ and CD8+ T cells. Owing to limited PBMC availability, only the TCR beta chain was sequenced, without alpha chain pairing.

Participants were included only if at least one PBMC sample before ART initiation and at least two post-ART samples were available. Every participant with HIV received treatment in the United States of America. Cryopreserved samples of about 0.95-11 million PBMC were thawed and washed before DNA extraction. At the time of the earliest PBMC sample for each participant with HIV, ages ranged from roughly 23 to 60 years. Each participant contributed PBMC samples from 1-4 timepoints before ART initiation and 2-8 timepoints after ART initiation, with a median of 7 samples. Serial HIV viral load, CD4+ T-cell count, ART history and demographic data were obtained for every participant. Genomic DNA was extracted from unsorted PBMC with a Qiagen kit on a QIAcube, with processing performed in batches of 12 samples.

The TCR was taken from a man aged 18 to 29 with HIV. The sequencing here drew on unsorted PBMCs, taken 1.9 years after starting antiretroviral therapy. The V gene is TRBV7-6 and the J gene is TRBJ1-1, with the D gene uncertain. The CDR3: CASSLQVNTEAFF. At the DNA level, the sequence is TGTGCCAGCAGCTTACAGGTTAACACTGAAGCTTTCTTT.